What follows are 2 T cell receptor beta chains derived from one specimen sequenced in a study of blood T cell repertoires in COVID-19. TCRdb keeps only in-frame clones here, not all; method: immunoSEQ multiplex PCR. Here the sample spans some 100,000 clones, roughly nine tenths being singletons. The sample was peripheral blood. Receptors were obtained from a human donor with active COVID-19. The donor label of this sample is uncertain.

V usage is TRBV4-2 and J usage is TRBJ2-4; TRBD1 aligns across 9 bases. V lost 4 bases, J lost 7 bases, and 11 bases stayed unmatched. Germline V gene data show CDR1 as LGHNA and CDR2 as YNFKEQ. There are 16 residues in the CDR3. CDR3 sequence reads: CASSRQSRDRVNIQYF. In nucleotides, the CDR3 is TGTGCCAGCAGCCGTCAATCCCGGGACAGGGTGAACATTCAGTACTTC.

This chain connects TRBV5-1 to TRBJ1-1, with no clear D. Between the trimmed V and J ends, which lost 0 bases and 5 bases, there was a span of 17 bases. CDR1 is SGHRS, CDR2 YFSETQ, per germline. This CDR3 is built from 16 residues. The CDR3 DNA sequence: TGCGCCAGCAGCTTGGAGCCTCGGGCAACGGGGACTGAAGCTTTCTTT. It translates to CASSLEPRATGTEAFF. The entire variable domain, with the rest obtained from reference TRBV5-1 and TRBJ1-1, is as follows: KAGVTQTPRYLIKTRGQQVTLSCSPISGHRSVSWYQQTPGQGLQFLFEYFSETQRNKGNFPGRFSGRQFSNSRSEMNVSTLELGDSALYLCASSLEPRATGTEAFFGQGTRLTVV.